These 13 T cell receptor beta chains originate from one sample sequenced in a study of a mutant IDH1 vaccine in newly diagnosed glioma (dated by TCRdb to the early 2020s). The time point label, as the study defines it: week 5, during vaccination. A 20-mer mutant IDH1 peptide at 300 micrograms in Montanide made up each vaccine dose, which was injected subcutaneously together with topical imiquimod. The library came from the immunoSEQ multiplex PCR assay. TCRdb holds this immuneACCESS table with in-frame rearrangements only. Some clones are missing; in checked studies, unresolved V genes explain under half, and the rest has no known cause. Recorded for this sample are 45,000 to 70,000 clones; 70% to 90% of them occurred a single time. The top ten constitute more than 3% of the sample. These TCRs' antigens remain unknown. This specimen consisted of PBMCs, obtained from a glioma patient whose treatment included an IDH1 peptide vaccine. These receptors were taken from a man aged 30 to 39 with glioma.

The rearrangement uses TRBV4-2 and TRBJ2-1; TRBD1 agrees at 8 bases. The J segment lost 4 bases and the V segment lost 1 base, leaving 6 bases of the junction unmatched. Germline V gene lookup returns CDR1 LGHNA and CDR2 YNFKEQ. The CDR3 spans 16 residues. The CDR3 DNA follows: TGTGCCAGCAGCCAAGCCCGACAGGGGCCGTACAATGAGCAGTTCTTC. Encoded protein: CASSQARQGPYNEQFF.

The J gene is TRBJ1-6, the V gene TRBV5-1; TRBD1 agrees at 8 bases. Germline-derived CDR1 and CDR2 are SGHRS and YFSETQ. The CDR3 loop spans 14 amino acids. The V and J ends lost 4 bases and 10 bases, in that order; junction bases with no gene match: 7. CDR3 sequence reads: CASSEGQVESPLHF. The CDR3 coding sequence is TGCGCCAGCAGCGAGGGACAGGTAGAGTCACCCCTCCACTTT.

The chain combines TRBV18 with TRBJ2-1; D unclear. This CDR3 has 13 residues. Germline V CDR1 and CDR2: KGHSH, LQKENI. Trimming took off 6 bases at V and 10 bases at J, with 16 bases between the two ends. CDR3 protein: CASSSGLDREQFF. In nucleotides, the CDR3 is TGTGCCAGCTCGTCGGGCCTCGACCGAGAGCAGTTCTTC.

This chain links TRBV5-1 with TRBJ1-2, with TRBD1 matching over 10 bases. The CDR3 totals 14 residues. Trimming at V came to 0 bases and at J to 6 bases, leaving 2 bases not matched to a gene. Germline CDR1 reads SGHRS; CDR2 reads YFSETQ. The CDR3 sequence: CASSLVTGGDGYTF. The CDR3, as DNA: TGCGCCAGCAGCTTGGTGACAGGGGGCGATGGCTACACCTTC.

The V call is TRBV2, the J call TRBJ1-4; D ambiguous. The length of the CDR3 is 14 residues. In germline, CDR1 is SNHLY, CDR2 FYNNEI. Deletions cut 5 bases from V and 0 bases from J, with 7 bases between. CDR3: CASSTRATNEKLFF. CDR3 sequence (DNA): TGTGCCAGCAGTACAAGAGCAACTAATGAAAAACTGTTTTTT.

V is TRBV9 and J is TRBJ1-2; a weak D match, TRBD1 (5 bases). Germline loops: CDR1 SGDLS, CDR2 YYNGEE. Trimming left V 0 bases short and J 3 bases short, with 9 bases between. The CDR3 sequence is 14 residues long. The CDR3 DNA reads TGTGCCAGCAGCGTAGCCAGGGCCTACTATGGCTACACCTTC. Its protein product is CASSVARAYYGYTF.

This clone was detected only once. The V call is TRBV11-2, the J call TRBJ2-2; D is unresolved. This CDR3 contains 16 residues. Germline V gives CDR1 SGHAT, CDR2 FQNNGV. V gave up 1 base and J gave up 0 bases, with 9 bases separating them. Here the CDR3 DNA reads TGTGCCAGCAGCTTAGGACGGACCCCGAACACCGGGGAGCTGTTTTTT. Its translation is CASSLGRTPNTGELFF.

The rearrangement joins TRBV11-2 to TRBJ2-7; the match to TRBD2 covers 9 bases. This CDR3 spans 18 amino acids. The J segment lost 0 bases and the V segment lost 1 base, leaving 10 bases of the junction unmatched. Germline V gives CDR1 SGHAT, CDR2 FQNNGV. CDR3 nucleotides: TGTGCCAGCAGCTTAGGGCGGGGGGGTCAATATCCCTCCTACGAGCAGTACTTC. It translates to CASSLGRGGQYPSYEQYF.

The CDR3 DNA is TGTGCCAGCAGCTTATGGGGAGGGTCTGGGGCCAACGTCCTGACTTTC. This encodes CASSLWGGSGANVLTF. The rearrangement uses TRBV7-8 and TRBJ2-6; TRBD2 agrees at 7 bases. The junction had 2 bases not matched to a gene; V was cut back by 2 bases and J by 1 base. CDR3 length equals 16 residues. Germline V CDR1 and CDR2: SGHVS, FQNEAQ.

This chain joins TRBV6-6 and TRBJ1-5; 9 bases align to TRBD1. The CDR3 is 16 amino acids. CDR1 is MNHNY and CDR2 is SVGAGI in the germline V gene (reference sequence). V trimming: 8 bases; J trimming: 5 bases; junction bases outside the gene matches: 13. The CDR3 sequence is CASSSSRGQGDQPQHF. The CDR3 DNA reads as TGTGCCAGCTCCTCGAGCCGGGGACAGGGTGATCAGCCCCAGCATTTT.

V gene TRBV5-1 combines with J gene TRBJ2-1; D gene unclear. The V gene's germline CDR1 is SGHRS and CDR2 YFSETQ. The CDR3 is made up of 14 amino acids. Between the trimmed V and J ends, which lost 3 bases and 0 bases, there was a span of 7 bases. The CDR3: CASSYGNSYNEQFF. CDR3 DNA: TGCGCCAGCAGCTACGGAAACTCCTACAATGAGCAGTTCTTC.

The CDR3 region is CASSLYKTLSGGGNEQFF. The DNA for the CDR3 is TGCGCCAGCAGCCTCTACAAGACACTTTCGGGGGGTGGTAATGAGCAGTTCTTC. This chain connects TRBV4-1 to TRBJ2-1; 7 positions agree with TRBD2. The V and J ends lost 4 bases and 7 bases, in that order; junction bases with no gene match: 19. This CDR3 contains 18 residues. Looked up from germline, CDR1 is MGHRA and CDR2 is YSYEKL.

The CDR3 DNA reads TGTGCCAGCTTCCCCAGCCCTGTGGCCCAAAGCACAGATACGCAGTATTTT. Translating it yields CASFPSPVAQSTDTQYF. The J gene is TRBJ2-3, the V gene TRBV18; D remains ambiguous. The V gene lost 7 bases and the J gene lost 0 bases, with 20 bases spanning the gap. Germline V gene lookup returns CDR1 KGHSH and CDR2 LQKENI. This CDR3 contains 17 residues.